This TCR beta chain was sequenced during a study of blood T cell repertoires in COVID-19. CDR1 and CDR2 (germline): GTSNPN, SVGIG (reference sequence). This CDR3 comprises 17 residues. With 6 bases removed from V and 3 bases from J, the gap between germline ends came to 27 bases. This table comes from immunoSEQ multiplex PCR, and its TCRdb copy is limited to in-frame clones, with some not included. The data show roughly 130,000 clones, under 95% seen once. This TCR was sampled from a man aged 55 to 70 with COVID-19, enrolled during active disease. Sequencing used peripheral blood. The J gene is TRBJ2-7, the V gene TRBV30, with D perhaps matching TRBD2 (6 bases). The CDR3 spells CACSLPLSPRDFYEQYF. DNA of the CDR3: TGTGCCTGCAGCTTACCTCTTAGCCCCAGGGACTTCTACGAGCAGTACTTC. The complete variable domain, with remaining parts taken from reference TRBV30 and TRBJ2-7, reads SQTIHQWPATLVQPVGSPLSLECTVEGTSNPNLYWYRQAAGRGLQLLFYSVGIGQISSEVPQNLSASRPQDRQFILSSKKLLLSDSGFYLCACSLPLSPRDFYEQYFGPGTRLTVT.